Included here is one T cell receptor beta chain sequence, with context. The data originate from a study of blood T cell repertoires in COVID-19. Germline CDR1 SGHRS, CDR2 YFSETQ. Losses at the gene ends were 3 bases for V and 2 bases for J; bases not matched to a gene: 3. The CDR3 loop spans 15 amino acids. Assay: immunoSEQ multiplex PCR; the TCRdb copy retains only in-frame clones and omits some. The table records 200,000 to 250,000 clones, 80% to 90% of them present only once. The sequenced sample consisted of peripheral blood. This chain connects TRBV5-1 to TRBJ2-3; TRBD2 agrees at 10 bases. The receptor was derived from a man over 45 with active or convalescent COVID-19. The CDR3 sequence is CASSWTSGPTDTQYF. The CDR3 region has the DNA TGCGCCAGCAGCTGGACTAGCGGCCCCACAGATACGCAGTATTTT.